The subject of this entry is one TCR beta chain. Original processing methods: The assay estimated nucleated cells by amplifying reference gene primers. Using immunoSEQ multiplex PCR, the repertoire was profiled, and TCRdb retains in-frame clones only, with some absent. V and J calls plus clone size are reproduced from that table; the DNA served to infer D and trimming. Of around 150,000 clones detected, more than 90% appear once; the ten largest clones hold 15% to 20%. The data belong to a study of blood T cell repertoires in COVID-19. Study-wide background: The United States, Italy and Spain provided the acute and convalescent COVID-19 samples. T cells, B-cell-depleted T cells, or PBMCs supplied cDNA or gDNA.

This CDR3 spans 16 amino acids. The germline V gene has CDR1 KGHSH and CDR2 LQKENI. V was cut by 4 bases and J by 3 bases, with 19 bases left in between. The J gene is TRBJ2-7, the V gene TRBV18, with D maybe TRBD1 (6 bases). The clonotype was recovered from a man between 60 and 75 years old with active or convalescent COVID-19. Sequenced sample: peripheral blood. The CDR3, as DNA: TGTGCCAGCTCACAGACCGGGACAATAAGGAGCTACGAGCAGTACTTC. Amino acids: CASSQTGTIRSYEQYF.